This T cell receptor (beta chain) originates from a study of shared clonotypes between healthy human individuals. V gave up 6 bases and J gave up 3 bases; unmatched junction bases: 11. CDR3 length equals 15 residues. Germline assignment: CDR1 GTSNPN and CDR2 SVGIG (reference sequence). Repertoires were generated with immunoSEQ multiplex PCR, while TCRdb's copy carries only in-frame clones and drops some. The repertoire holds about 680,000 clones, with about 80% as singletons. Study outcomes and limitations: Donor scarcity curtailed the genetic and exposure-history diversity represented herein.

A word on this clone: Its antigen is not identified.

The J gene is TRBJ2-1, the V gene TRBV30, with 7 bases fitting TRBD2. Sequencing was done on a sample of memory CD4+ T cells sorted from blood. Subset of the sample: CD45RA-negative fraction. The sequence was collected from a woman between 25 and 40 years old in good health. The CDR3 DNA reads as TGTGCCTGCGTCCCCCGGGCTAGCGGCTACAATGAGCAGTTCTTC. Translating it yields CACVPRASGYNEQFF.